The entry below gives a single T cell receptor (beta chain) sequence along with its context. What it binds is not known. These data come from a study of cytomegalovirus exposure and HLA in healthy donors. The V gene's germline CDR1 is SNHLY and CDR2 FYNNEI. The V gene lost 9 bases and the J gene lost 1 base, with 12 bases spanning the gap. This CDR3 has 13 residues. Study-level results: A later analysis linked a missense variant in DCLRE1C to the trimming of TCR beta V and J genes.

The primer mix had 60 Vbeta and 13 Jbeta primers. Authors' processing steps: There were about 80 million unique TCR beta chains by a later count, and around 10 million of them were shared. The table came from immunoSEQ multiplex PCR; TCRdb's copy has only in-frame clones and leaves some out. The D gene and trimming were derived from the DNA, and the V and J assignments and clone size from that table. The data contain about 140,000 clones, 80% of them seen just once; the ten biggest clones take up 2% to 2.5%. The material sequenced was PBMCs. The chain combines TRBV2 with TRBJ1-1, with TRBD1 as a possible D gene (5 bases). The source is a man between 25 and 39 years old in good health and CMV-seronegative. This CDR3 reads CAREGRPNTEAFF. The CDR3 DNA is TGTGCCAGGGAGGGGCGGCCGAACACTGAAGCTTTCTTT.